This T cell receptor (beta chain) was recorded in a study of identical twins. Overall study findings and caveats: Invariant MAIT and iNKT cells may have partly biased zero-insertion analyses.

Healthy Caucasians provided all donations. J was trimmed by 4 bases and V by 6 bases; bases with no gene match: 8. Germline CDR1 is MNHNS and CDR2 is SASEGT. CDR3 length: 15 amino acids. Concerning this clonotype itself: Its antigen is not known.

Via MiXCR, TCRdb re-called the 5' RACE reads, giving one row per CDR3 protein. The table has 500,000 or so distinct CDR3 sequences, about 20% seen once. A further study also used this sample, focusing on T cells expressing NK-cell markers. That source adds: CD3+CD56+NKG2C+, CD3+CD56+NKG2C- and CD3+CD56-NKG2C+ T cells, once sorted, supplied the TCR beta repertoires.

The sequenced material came from CD4+ T cells sorted from blood. The clonotype comes from a woman under 30 in good health. This sequence joins TRBV6-1 and TRBJ2-1; 8 nucleotides align to TRBD2. The DNA of the CDR3 is TGTGCCAGCAGCCCCGGGGGGGCCCAATACAATGAGCAGTTCTTC. Protein sequence: CASSPGGAQYNEQFF.